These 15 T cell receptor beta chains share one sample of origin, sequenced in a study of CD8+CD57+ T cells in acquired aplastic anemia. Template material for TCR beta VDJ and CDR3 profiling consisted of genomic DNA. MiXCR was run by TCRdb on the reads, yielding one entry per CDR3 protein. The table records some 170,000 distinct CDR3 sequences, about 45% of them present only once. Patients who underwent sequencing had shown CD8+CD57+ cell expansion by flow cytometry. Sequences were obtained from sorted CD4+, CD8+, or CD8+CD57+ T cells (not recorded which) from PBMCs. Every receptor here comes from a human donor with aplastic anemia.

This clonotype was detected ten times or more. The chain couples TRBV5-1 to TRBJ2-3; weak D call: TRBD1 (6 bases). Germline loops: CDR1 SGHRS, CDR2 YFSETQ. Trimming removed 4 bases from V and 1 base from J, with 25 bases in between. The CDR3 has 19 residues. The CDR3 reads CASSTDSASHIRGTDTQYF. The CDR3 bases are TGCGCCAGCAGCACGGACAGCGCCTCTCACATACGGGGCACAGATACGCAGTATTTT. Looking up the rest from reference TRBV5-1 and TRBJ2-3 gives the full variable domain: KAGVTQTPRYLIKTRGQQVTLSCSPISGHRSVSWYQQTPGQGLQFLFEYFSETQRNKGNFPGRFSGRQFSNSRSEMNVSTLELGDSALYLCASSTDSASHIRGTDTQYFGPGTRLTVL.

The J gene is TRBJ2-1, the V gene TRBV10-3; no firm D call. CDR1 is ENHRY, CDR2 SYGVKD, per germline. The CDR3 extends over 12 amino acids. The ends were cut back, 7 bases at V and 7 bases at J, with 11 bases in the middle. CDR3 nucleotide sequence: TGTGCCATCATGGAACAACAAAATGAGCAGTTCTTC. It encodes CAIMEQQNEQFF.

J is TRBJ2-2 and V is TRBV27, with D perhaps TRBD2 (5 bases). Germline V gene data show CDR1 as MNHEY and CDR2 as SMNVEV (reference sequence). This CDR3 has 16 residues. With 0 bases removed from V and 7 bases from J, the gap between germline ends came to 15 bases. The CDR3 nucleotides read TGTGCCAGCAGTTTATCGAGGGTAGGGTTCGTCGGGGAGCTGTTTTTT. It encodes CASSLSRVGFVGELFF.

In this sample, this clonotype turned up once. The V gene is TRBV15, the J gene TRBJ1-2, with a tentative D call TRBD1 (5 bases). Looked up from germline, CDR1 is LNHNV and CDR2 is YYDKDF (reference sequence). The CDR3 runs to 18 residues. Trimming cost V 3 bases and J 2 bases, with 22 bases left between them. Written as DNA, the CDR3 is TGTGCCACCAGCAGTCGGGGGTTAGGGACCGACGCCAACTATGGCTACACCTTC. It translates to CATSSRGLGTDANYGYTF. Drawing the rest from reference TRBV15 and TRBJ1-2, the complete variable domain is DAMVIQNPRYQVTQFGKPVTLSCSQTLNHNVMYWYQQKSSQAPKLLFHYYDKDFNNEADTPDNFQSRRPNTSFCFLDIRSPGLGDTAMYLCATSSRGLGTDANYGYTFGSGTRLTVV.

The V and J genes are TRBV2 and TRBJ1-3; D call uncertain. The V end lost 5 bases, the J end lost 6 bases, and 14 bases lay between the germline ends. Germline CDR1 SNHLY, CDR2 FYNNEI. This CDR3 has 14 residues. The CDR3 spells CASSFAGSENTIYF. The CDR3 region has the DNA TGTGCCAGCAGTTTTGCGGGGTCGGAAAACACCATATATTTT. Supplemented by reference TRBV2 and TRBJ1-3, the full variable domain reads EPEVTQTPSHQVTQMGQEVILRCVPISNHLYFYWYRQILGQKVEFLVSFYNNEISEKSEIFDDQFSVERPDGSNFTLKIRSTKLEDSAMYFCASSFAGSENTIYFGEGSWLTVV.

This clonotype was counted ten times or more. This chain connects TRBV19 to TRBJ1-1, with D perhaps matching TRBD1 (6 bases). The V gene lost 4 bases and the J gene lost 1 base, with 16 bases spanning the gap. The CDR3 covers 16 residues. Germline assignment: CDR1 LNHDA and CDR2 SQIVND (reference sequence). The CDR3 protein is CASSTTYPRGNTEAFF. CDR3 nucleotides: TGTGCCAGTAGTACTACGTACCCCAGGGGGAACACTGAAGCTTTCTTT.

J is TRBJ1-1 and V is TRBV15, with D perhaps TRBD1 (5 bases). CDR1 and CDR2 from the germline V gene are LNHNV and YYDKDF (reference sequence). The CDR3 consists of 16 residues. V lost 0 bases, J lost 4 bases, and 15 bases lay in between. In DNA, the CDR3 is TGTGCCACCAGCAGAGATAGGTGGGGGTCGGGCACTGAAGCTTTCTTT. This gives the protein CATSRDRWGSGTEAFF.

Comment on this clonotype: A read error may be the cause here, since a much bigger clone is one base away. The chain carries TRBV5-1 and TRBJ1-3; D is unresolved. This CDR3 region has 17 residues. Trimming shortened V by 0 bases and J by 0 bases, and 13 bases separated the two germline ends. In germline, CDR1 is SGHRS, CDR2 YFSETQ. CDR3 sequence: CASSLGWLPLSGNTIYF. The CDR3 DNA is TGCGCCAGCAGCTTGGGCTGGTTGCCCCTCTCTGGAAACACCATATATTTT.

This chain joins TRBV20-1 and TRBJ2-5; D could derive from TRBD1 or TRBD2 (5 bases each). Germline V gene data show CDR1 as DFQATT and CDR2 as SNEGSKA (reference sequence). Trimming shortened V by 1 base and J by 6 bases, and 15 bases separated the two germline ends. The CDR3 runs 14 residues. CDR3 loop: CSARGRVVGKTQYF. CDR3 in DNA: TGCAGTGCTAGAGGCAGGGTGGTCGGGAAGACCCAGTACTTC.

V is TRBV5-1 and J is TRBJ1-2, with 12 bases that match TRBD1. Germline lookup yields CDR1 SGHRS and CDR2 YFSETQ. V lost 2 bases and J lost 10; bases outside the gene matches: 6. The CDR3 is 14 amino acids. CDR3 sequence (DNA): TGCGCCAGCAGCTTAGCCGGGACAGGGGGCGACTACACCTTC. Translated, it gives CASSLAGTGGDYTF.

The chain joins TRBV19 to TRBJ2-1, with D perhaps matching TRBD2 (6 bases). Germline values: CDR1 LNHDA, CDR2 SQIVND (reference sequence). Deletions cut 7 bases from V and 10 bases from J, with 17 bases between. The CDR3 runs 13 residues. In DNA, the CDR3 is TGTGCCAGTACACAAAGGACTATCGACGAGCAGTTCTTC. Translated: CASTQRTIDEQFF. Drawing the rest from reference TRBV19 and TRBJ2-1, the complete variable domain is DGGITQSPKYLFRKEGQNVTLSCEQNLNHDAMYWYRQDPGQGLRLIYYSQIVNDFQKGDIAEGYSVSREKKESFPLTVTSAQKNPTAFYLCASTQRTIDEQFFGPGTRLTVL.

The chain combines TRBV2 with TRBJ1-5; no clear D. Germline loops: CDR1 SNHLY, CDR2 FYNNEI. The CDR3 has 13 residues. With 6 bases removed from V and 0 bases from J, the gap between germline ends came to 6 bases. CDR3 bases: TGTGCCAGCAGAGGTGGTAGCAATCAGCCCCAGCATTTT. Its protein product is CASRGGSNQPQHF.

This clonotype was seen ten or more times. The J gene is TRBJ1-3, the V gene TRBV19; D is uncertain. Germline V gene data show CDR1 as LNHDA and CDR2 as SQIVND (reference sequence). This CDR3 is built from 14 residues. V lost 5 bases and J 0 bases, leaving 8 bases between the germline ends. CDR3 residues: CASSLTVSGNTIYF. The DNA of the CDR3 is TGTGCCAGTAGTTTAACAGTCTCTGGAAACACCATATATTTT. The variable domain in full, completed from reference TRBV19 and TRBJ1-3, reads DGGITQSPKYLFRKEGQNVTLSCEQNLNHDAMYWYRQDPGQGLRLIYYSQIVNDFQKGDIAEGYSVSREKKESFPLTVTSAQKNPTAFYLCASSLTVSGNTIYFGEGSWLTVV.

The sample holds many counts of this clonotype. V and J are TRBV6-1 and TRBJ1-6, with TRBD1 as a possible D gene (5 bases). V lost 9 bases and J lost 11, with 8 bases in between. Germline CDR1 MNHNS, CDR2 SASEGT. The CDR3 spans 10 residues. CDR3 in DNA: TGTGCCAGTGACAGTCCACCCCTCCACTTT. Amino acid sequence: CASDSPPLHF.

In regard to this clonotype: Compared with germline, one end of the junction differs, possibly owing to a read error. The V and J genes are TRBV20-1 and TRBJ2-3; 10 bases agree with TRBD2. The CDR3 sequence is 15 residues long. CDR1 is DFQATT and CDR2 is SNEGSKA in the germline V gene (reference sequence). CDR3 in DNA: TGCAGTGCGAGAGTGGCTAGCGGGGGTACAGATACGCAGTATTTT. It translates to CSARVASGGTDTQYF.